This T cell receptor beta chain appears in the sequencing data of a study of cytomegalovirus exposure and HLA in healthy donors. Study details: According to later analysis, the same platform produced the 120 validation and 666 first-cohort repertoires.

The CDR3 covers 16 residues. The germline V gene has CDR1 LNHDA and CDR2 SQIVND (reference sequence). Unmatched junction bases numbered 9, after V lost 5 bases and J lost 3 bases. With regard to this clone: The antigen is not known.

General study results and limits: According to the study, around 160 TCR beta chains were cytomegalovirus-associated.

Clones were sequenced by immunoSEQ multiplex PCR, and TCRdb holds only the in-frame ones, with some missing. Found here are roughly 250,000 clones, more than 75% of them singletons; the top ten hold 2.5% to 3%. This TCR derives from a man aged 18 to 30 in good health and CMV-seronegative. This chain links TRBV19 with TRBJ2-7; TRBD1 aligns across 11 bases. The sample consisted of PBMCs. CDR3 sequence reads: CASSPRWDRGVYEQYF. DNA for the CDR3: TGTGCCAGTAGTCCGCGATGGGACAGGGGGGTCTACGAGCAGTACTTC.